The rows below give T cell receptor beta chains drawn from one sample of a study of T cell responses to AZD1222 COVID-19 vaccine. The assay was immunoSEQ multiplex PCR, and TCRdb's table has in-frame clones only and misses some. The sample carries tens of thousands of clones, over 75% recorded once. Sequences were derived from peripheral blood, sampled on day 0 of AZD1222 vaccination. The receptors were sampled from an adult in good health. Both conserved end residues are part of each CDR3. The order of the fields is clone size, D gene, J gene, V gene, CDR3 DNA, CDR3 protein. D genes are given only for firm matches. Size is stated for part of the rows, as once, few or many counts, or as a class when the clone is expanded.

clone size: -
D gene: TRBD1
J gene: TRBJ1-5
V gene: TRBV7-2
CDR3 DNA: TGTGCCAGCAGCTGGACAGGGGGCGTTATTCAGCCCCAGCATTTT
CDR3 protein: CASSWTGGVIQPQHF

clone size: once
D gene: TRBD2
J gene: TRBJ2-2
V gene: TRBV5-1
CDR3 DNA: TGCGCCAGCAGCTTGGAACTAGCGGGGGCCGCGAACACCGGGGAGCTGTTTTTT
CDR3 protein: CASSLELAGAANTGELFF

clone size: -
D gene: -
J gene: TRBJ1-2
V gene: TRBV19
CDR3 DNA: TGTGCCAGTAGTATCCAGGGAGGTGGTAACTATGGCTACACCTTC
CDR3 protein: CASSIQGGGNYGYTF

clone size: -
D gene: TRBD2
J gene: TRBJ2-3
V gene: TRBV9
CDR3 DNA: TGTGCCAGCAGTGATAGCGGGCGCACAGATACGCAGTATTTT
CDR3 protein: CASSDSGRTDTQYF

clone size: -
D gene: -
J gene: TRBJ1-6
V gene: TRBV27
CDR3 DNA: TGTGCCAGCAGTTCTCGAGGGTACTCCTATAATTCACCCCTCCACTTT
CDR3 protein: CASSSRGYSYNSPLHF

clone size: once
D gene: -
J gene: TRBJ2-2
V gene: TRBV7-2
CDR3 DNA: TGTGCCAGCAGCTTAGCGAGGCCCACCGGGGAGCTGTTTTTT
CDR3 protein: CASSLARPTGELFF

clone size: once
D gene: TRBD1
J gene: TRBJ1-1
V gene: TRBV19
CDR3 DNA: TGTGCCAGTAGTATCCGATTGGGACAGGGGGATCGGATGAACACTGAAGCTTTCTTT
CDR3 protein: CASSIRLGQGDRMNTEAFF

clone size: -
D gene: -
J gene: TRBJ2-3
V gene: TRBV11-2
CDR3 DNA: TGTGCCAGCAGCTTAGCAACTAGCATTACTAGCACAGATACGCAGTATTTT
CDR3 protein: CASSLATSITSTDTQYF

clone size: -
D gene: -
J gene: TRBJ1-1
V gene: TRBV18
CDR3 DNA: TGTGCCAGCTCACCACCCCGGGGGCAGGGCACTGAAGCTTTCTTT
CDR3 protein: CASSPPRGQGTEAFF

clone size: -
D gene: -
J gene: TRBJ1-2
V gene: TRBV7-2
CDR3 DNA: TGTGCCAGCAGCTTTCCCGGGGGCGATGGCTACACCTTC
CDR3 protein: CASSFPGGDGYTF

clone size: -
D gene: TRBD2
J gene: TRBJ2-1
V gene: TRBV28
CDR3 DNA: TGTGCCAGCAGACTAGCGGGAGACAATGAGCAGTTCTTC
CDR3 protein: CASRLAGDNEQFF

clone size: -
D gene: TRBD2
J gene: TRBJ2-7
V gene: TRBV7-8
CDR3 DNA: TGTGCCAGCAGCCGCGGGACTAGCGGGGGCCTGTACGAGCAGTACTTC
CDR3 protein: CASSRGTSGGLYEQYF

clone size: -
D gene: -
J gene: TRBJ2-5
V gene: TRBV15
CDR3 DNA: TGTGCCACCAGCAGGCAACAGCAAGAGACCCAGTACTTC
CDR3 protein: CATSRQQQETQYF

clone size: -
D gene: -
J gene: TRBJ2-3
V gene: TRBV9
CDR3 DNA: TGTGCCAGCAGCGCACCTGGGGGCTTTAGGGCAGATACGCAGTATTTT
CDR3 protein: CASSAPGGFRADTQYF

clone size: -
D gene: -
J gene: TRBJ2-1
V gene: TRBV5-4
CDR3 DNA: TGTGCCAGCAGCTTGGCTGGAAGCTCCTACAATGAGCAGTTCTTC
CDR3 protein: CASSLAGSSYNEQFF

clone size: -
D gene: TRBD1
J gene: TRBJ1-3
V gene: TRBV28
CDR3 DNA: TGTGCCAGCAGGGTCACTGGGACAGTTGGTGGAAACACCATATATTTT
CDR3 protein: CASRVTGTVGGNTIYF

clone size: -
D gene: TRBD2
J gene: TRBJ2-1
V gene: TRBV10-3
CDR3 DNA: TGTGCCATCAGTGATACTAGCGGGGGCTACAATGAGCAGTTCTTC
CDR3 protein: CAISDTSGGYNEQFF

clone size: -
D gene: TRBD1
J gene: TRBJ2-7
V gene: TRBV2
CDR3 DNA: TGTGCCAGCAGTTGGGGACAGGTCTACGAGCAGTACTTC
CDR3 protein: CASSWGQVYEQYF

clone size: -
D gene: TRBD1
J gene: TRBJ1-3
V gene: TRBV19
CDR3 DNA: TGTGCCAGTAGTGGGACAGGGCGCCCAACTGGAAACACCATATATTTT
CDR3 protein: CASSGTGRPTGNTIYF

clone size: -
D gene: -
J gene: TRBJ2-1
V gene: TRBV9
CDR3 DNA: TGTGCCAGCAGCGTAGGGGCCAGGGGAAGCTCCTACAATGAGCAGTTCTTC
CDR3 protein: CASSVGARGSSYNEQFF

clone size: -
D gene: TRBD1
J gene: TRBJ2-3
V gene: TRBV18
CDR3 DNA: TGTGCCAGCTCACCCGGACAGGGCGCGGATACGCAGTATTTT
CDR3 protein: CASSPGQGADTQYF

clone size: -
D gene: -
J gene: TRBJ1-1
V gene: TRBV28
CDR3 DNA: TGTGCCAGCACCCGGGGGGCTGAAGCTTTCTTT
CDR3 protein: CASTRGAEAFF

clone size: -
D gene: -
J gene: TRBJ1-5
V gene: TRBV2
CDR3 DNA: TGTGCCAGCAGCGTGGATCTGCGGGGTCAGCCCCAGCATTTT
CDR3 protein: CASSVDLRGQPQHF

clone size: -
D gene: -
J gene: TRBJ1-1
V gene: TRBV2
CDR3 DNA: TGTGCCAGCAGTGAGCAGGGAAGCACTGAAGCTTTCTTT
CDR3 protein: CASSEQGSTEAFF

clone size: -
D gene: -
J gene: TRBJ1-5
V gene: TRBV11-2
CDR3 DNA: TGTGCCAGCAGCACGGGGAATCAGCCCCAGCATTTT
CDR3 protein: CASSTGNQPQHF

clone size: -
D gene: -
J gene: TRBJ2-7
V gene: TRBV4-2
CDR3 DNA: TGTGCCAGCAGCCAAGCGGGTGCAGGCTCCTACGAGCAGTACTTC
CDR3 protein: CASSQAGAGSYEQYF

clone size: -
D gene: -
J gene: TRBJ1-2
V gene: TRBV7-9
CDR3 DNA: TGTGCCAGCAGCTTAGCTAGGGGCAGCTATGGCTACACCTTC
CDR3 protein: CASSLARGSYGYTF

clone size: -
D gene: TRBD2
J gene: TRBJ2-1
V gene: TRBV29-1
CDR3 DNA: TGCAGCGTTGAACCAGGGACTACAAACTACAATGAGCAGTTCTTC
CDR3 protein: CSVEPGTTNYNEQFF

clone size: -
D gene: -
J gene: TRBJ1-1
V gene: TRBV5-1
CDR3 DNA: TGCGCCAGCAGCTTGATGCAGGGGAGTATGAACACTGAAGCTTTCTTT
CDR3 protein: CASSLMQGSMNTEAFF

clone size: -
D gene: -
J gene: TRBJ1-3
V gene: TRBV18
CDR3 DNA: TGTGCCAGCTCATATACACAGGGTCCTGGAAACACCATATATTTT
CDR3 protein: CASSYTQGPGNTIYF

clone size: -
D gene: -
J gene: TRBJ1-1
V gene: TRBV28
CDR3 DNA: TGTGCCAGCAGTTCGTCGAGATCAGCTTTCTTT
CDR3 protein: CASSSSRSAFF

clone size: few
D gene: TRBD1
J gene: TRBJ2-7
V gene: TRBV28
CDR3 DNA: TGTGCCAGCAGGGGGACAGGGAGGGAGCAGTACTTC
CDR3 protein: CASRGTGREQYF

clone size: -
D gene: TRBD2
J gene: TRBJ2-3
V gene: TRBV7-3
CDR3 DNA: TGTGCCAGCAGCTTCACTAGCGGATACAATACGCAGTATTTT
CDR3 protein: CASSFTSGYNTQYF

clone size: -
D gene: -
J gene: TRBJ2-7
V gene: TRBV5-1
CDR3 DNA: TGCGCCAGCAACGGGGACATAGCCTACGAGCAGTACTTC
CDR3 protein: CASNGDIAYEQYF

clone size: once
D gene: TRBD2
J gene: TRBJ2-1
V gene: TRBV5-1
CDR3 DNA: TGCGCCAGCAGCTCATCCGGGACTACCCCTTACAATGAGCAGTTCTTC
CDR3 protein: CASSSSGTTPYNEQFF

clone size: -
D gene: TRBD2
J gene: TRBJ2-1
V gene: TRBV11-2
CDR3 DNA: TGTGCCAGCAGCTACAGACTAGCGGGGGGCCGCGGAGAGCAGTTCTTC
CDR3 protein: CASSYRLAGGRGEQFF

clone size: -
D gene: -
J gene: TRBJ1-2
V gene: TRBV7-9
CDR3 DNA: TGTGCCAGCAGCTTGGCAGGGGTGGACTATGGCTACACCTTC
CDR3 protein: CASSLAGVDYGYTF

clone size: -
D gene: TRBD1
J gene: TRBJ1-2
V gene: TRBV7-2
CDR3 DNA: TGTGCCAGCAGCTCGGGACAGGGGGCGCGGTTGAGTGGCTACACCTTC
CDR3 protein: CASSSGQGARLSGYTF

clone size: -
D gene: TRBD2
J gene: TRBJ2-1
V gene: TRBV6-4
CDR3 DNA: TGTGCCAGCTCGACTAGCGGGTCAACCGGCAGTGAGCAGTTCTTC
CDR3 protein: CASSTSGSTGSEQFF

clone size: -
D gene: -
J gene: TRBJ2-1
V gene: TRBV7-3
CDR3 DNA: TGTGCCAGCAGCTTAGGGCAGGGTCTTGAGCAGTTCTTC
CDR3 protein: CASSLGQGLEQFF

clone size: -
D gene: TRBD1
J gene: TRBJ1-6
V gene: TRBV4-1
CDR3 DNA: TGCGCCAGCAGCCAAGTTTTTGGACAGGGCCTAGGATCACCCCTCCACTTT
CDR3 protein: CASSQVFGQGLGSPLHF

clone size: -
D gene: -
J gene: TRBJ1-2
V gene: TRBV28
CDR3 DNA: TGTGCCAGCAGATCGCCAGGAAACAATGGCTACACCTTC
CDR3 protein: CASRSPGNNGYTF

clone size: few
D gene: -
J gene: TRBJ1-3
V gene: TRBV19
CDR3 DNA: TGTGCCAGTAGTATCAATTACAGGGCCTCTGGAAACACCATATATTTT
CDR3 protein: CASSINYRASGNTIYF

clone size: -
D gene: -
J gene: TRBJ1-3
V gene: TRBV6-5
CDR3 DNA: TGTGCCAGCAGTTACTCGATCTCGGGGGACACCATATATTTT
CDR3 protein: CASSYSISGDTIYF

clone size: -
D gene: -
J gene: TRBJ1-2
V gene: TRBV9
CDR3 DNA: TGTGCCAGCAGCGTAGTGGGGCAGGGCGATAGCGGCTACACCTTC
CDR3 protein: CASSVVGQGDSGYTF

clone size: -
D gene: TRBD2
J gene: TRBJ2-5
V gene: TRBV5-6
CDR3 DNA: TGTGCCAGCAGCCCTCTAGCGGTTCAAGAGACCCAGTACTTC
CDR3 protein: CASSPLAVQETQYF

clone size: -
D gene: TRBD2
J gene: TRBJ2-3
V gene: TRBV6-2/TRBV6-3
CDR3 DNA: TGTGCCAGCAGTTACCGAGCGGGGTACACAGATACGCAGTATTTT
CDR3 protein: CASSYRAGYTDTQYF

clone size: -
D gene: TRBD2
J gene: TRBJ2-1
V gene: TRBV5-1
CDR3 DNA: TGCGCCAGCCGGGCGGGAGACACCTACAATGAGCAGTTCTTC
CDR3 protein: CASRAGDTYNEQFF

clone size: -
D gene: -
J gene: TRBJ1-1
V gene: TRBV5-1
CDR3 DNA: TGCGCCAGCAGCCACGACCTCCAACGGGGCACTGAAGCTTTCTTT
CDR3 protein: CASSHDLQRGTEAFF

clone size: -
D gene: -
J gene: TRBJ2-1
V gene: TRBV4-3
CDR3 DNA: TGCGCCAGCAGCCAAGGCTACCTACAAGAGCAGTTCTTC
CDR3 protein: CASSQGYLQEQFF

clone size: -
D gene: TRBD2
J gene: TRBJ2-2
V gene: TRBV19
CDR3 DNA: TGTGCCAGTAGTTCTTCTAGCGGGGGTGCCGGAATAAAAACCGGGGAGCTGTTTTTT
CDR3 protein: CASSSSSGGAGIKTGELFF

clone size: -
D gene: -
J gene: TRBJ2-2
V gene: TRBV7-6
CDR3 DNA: TGTGCCAGCAGCTTAACCGGGGGAGGAACCGGGGAGCTGTTTTTT
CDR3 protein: CASSLTGGGTGELFF

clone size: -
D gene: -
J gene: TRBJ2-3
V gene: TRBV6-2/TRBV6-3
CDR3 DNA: TGTGCCAGCAGTTACCTCACAGATACGCAGTATTTT
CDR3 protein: CASSYLTDTQYF

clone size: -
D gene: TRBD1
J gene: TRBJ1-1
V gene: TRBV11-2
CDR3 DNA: TGTGCCAGCAGTTCACAGGGGTACACTGAAGCTTTCTTT
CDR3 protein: CASSSQGYTEAFF

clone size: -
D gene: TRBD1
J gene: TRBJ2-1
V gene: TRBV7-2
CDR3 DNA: TGTGCCAGCAGCCTATACAGGGGCGATGAGCAGTTCTTC
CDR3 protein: CASSLYRGDEQFF

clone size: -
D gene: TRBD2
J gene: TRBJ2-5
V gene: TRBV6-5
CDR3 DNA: TGTGCCAGCAGGCCTGTAGCGGGAGGGGGAGAGACCCAGTACTTC
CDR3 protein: CASRPVAGGGETQYF

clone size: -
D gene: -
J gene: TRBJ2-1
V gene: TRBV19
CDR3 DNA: TGTGCCAGTAGTCCCCCGGGGTATAGGGATGAGCAGTTCTTC
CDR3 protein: CASSPPGYRDEQFF

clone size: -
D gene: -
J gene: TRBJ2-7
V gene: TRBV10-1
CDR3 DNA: TGCGCCAGCAGTGAGTCGAGTCGGAACGAGCAGTACTTC
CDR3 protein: CASSESSRNEQYF